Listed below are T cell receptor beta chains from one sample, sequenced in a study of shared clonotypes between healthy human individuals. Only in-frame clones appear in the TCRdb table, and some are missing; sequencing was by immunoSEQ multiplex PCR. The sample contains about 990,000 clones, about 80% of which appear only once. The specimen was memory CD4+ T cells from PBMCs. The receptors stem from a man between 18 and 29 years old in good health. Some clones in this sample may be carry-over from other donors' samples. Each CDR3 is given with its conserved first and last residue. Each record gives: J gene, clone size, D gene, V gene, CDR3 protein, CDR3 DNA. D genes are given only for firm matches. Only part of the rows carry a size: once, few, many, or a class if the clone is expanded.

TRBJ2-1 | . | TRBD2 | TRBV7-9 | CASSPPSGSYNEQFF | TGTGCCAGCAGCCCTCCTAGCGGGAGCTACAATGAGCAGTTCTTC
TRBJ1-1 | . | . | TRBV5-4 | CASSDPRVVNTEAFF | TGTGCCAGCAGCGACCCCAGGGTTGTGAACACTGAAGCTTTCTTT
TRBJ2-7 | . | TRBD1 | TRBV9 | CASSVATGQGYEQYF | TGTGCCAGCAGCGTAGCTACGGGACAGGGCTACGAGCAGTACTTC
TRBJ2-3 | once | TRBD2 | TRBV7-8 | CASSLGGRAGTDTQYF | TGTGCCAGCAGCTTAGGCGGGAGGGCCGGCACAGATACGCAGTATTTT
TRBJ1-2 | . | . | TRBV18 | CASSPQQGNYYGYTF | TGTGCCAGCTCACCACAGCAGGGGAACTACTATGGCTACACCTTC
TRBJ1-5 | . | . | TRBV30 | CAWTGGSNQPQHF | TGTGCCTGGACCGGGGGTAGCAATCAGCCCCAGCATTTT
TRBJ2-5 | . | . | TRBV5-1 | CASSLKSGGETQYF | TGCGCCAGCAGCTTGAAGTCTGGTGGCGAGACCCAGTACTTC
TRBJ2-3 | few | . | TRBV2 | CASRSRATDTQYF | TGTGCCAGCAGGAGCAGGGCCACAGATACGCAGTATTTT
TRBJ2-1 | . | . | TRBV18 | CASSPLGGRNEQFF | TGTGCCAGCTCACCCCTCGGCGGAAGAAATGAGCAGTTCTTC
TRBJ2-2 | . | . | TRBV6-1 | CASSQGGQGTGELFF | TGTGCCAGCAGTCAAGGGGGTCAAGGCACCGGGGAGCTGTTTTTT
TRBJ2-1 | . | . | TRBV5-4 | CASSLPPVPDNEQFF | TGTGCCAGCAGCTTGCCTCCAGTGCCCGACAATGAGCAGTTCTTC
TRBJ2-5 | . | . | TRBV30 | CAWSVQTGSIQYF | TGTGCCTGGAGTGTACAAACAGGGAGTATCCAGTACTTC
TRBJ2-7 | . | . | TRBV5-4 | CASSLIGERAYF | TGTGCCAGCAGCTTGATCGGCGAGCGGGCTTACTTC
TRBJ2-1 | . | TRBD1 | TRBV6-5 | CASSYARQGGHEQFF | TGTGCCAGCAGTTACGCCCGACAGGGCGGTCATGAGCAGTTCTTC
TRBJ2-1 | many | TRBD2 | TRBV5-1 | CASSGGLAANEQFF | TGCGCCAGCAGCGGGGGACTAGCGGCCAATGAGCAGTTCTTC
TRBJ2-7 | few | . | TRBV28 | CASSSPARYEQYF | TGTGCCAGCAGTTCCCCAGCCCGCTACGAGCAGTACTTC
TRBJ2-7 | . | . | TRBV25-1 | CASMEGSSYEQYF | TGTGCCAGCATGGAGGGGAGCTCCTACGAGCAGTACTTC
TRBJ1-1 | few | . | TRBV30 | CAWSPRDTEAFF | TGTGCCTGGAGTCCCCGGGACACTGAAGCTTTCTTT
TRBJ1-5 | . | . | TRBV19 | CASSIRFGASNQPQHF | TGTGCCAGTAGTATAAGGTTTGGGGCAAGCAATCAGCCCCAGCATTTT
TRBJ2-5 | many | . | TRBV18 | CASSPILTGLKETQYF | TGTGCCAGCTCACCCATATTGACAGGACTTAAAGAGACCCAGTACTTC
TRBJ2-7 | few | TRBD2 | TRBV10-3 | CAISEVGGSSYEQYF | TGTGCCATCAGTGAGGTGGGGGGGAGCTCCTACGAGCAGTACTTC
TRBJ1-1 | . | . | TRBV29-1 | CSVVRGLNTEAFF | TGCAGCGTTGTACGGGGTTTGAACACTGAAGCTTTCTTT
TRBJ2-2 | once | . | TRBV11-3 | CASSDSSSVGRGAGELFF | TGTGCCAGCAGCGATTCATCATCAGTCGGGAGAGGAGCCGGGGAGCTGTTTTTT
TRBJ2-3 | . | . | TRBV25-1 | CASSGYGADTQYF | TGTGCCAGCAGTGGTTACGGAGCAGATACGCAGTATTTT
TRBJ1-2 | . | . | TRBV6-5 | CASRTTGYSGYTF | TGTGCCAGCAGAACCACCGGATACTCTGGCTACACCTTC
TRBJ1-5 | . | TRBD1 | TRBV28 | CASSTLAGRGANQPQHF | TGTGCCAGCAGTACTCTTGCGGGCAGGGGGGCCAATCAGCCCCAGCATTTT
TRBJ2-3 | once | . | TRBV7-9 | CASSAGWVGDTQYF | TGTGCCAGCAGCGCAGGATGGGTTGGAGATACGCAGTATTTT
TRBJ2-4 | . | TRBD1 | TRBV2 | CASSWTGSQNIQYF | TGTGCCAGCAGTTGGACAGGGTCGCAAAACATTCAGTACTTC
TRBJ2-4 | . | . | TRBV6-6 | CASLRGNIQYF | TGTGCCAGCCTCAGGGGAAACATTCAGTACTTC
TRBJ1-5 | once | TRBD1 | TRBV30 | CAWSVLAGGGPQHF | TGTGCCTGGAGTGTACTCGCAGGGGGCGGCCCCCAGCATTTT
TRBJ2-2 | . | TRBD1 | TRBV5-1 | CASSSGQAGGTGELFF | TGCGCCAGCAGCTCTGGACAGGCCGGCGGGACCGGGGAGCTGTTTTTT
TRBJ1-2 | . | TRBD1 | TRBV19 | CASRSSSRQGSNYGYTF | TGTGCCAGTAGATCCAGTTCCAGACAGGGGAGTAACTATGGCTACACCTTC
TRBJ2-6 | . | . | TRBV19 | CASSIGAGANVLTF | TGTGCCAGTAGTATCGGGGCTGGGGCCAACGTCCTGACTTTC
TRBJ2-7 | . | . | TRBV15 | CATSRDGGLSHEQYF | TGTGCCACCAGCAGAGATGGGGGGCTTTCCCACGAGCAGTACTTC
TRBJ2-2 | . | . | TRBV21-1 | CASSKDKTNTGELFF | TGTGCCAGCAGCAAAGACAAGACGAACACCGGGGAGCTGTTTTTT
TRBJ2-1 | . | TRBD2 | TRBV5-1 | CASRSSGTPRDEQFF | TGCGCCAGCAGAAGTAGCGGGACGCCTCGCGATGAGCAGTTCTTC
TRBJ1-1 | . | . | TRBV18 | CASSSRGGTEAFF | TGTGCCAGCTCATCGCGGGGTGGGACTGAAGCTTTCTTT